A single sample is the source of the 10 T cell receptor beta chains below, sequenced in a study of T cells in Graves' hyperthyroidism and ophthalmopathy. RNA transcripts served as the template for amplifying TCR beta CDR3 regions. A first-round RT-PCR of the TCR CDR3 used the HTBI primer set. MiXCR was run by TCRdb on the multiplex PCR reads, yielding one entry per CDR3 protein. The profile covers around 350,000 distinct CDR3 sequences, with about 18% appearing a single time and about 3.7% taken by the ten largest. The sequencing sample was made of blood. Receptors were obtained from a woman aged 18-29 years with Graves' hyperthyroidism.

This clonotype was detected ten times or more. The chain employs TRBV12-3 or TRBV12-4 and TRBJ2-7, with 9 bases matching TRBD1. J was trimmed by 2 bases and V by 5 bases; bases with no gene match: 7. The CDR3 loop spans 15 amino acids. CDR3 DNA sequence: TGTGCCAGCAGTCCCTCACAGGGGGCTACCTACGAGCAGTACTTC. It codes for CASSPSQGATYEQYF.

There are many counts of this clonotype. V usage is TRBV6-5 and J usage is TRBJ2-2; D remains unclear. The germline gives CDR1 MNHEY, CDR2 SVGAGI. The CDR3 is 14 amino acids. Trimming took 1 base from V and 3 from J, leaving 6 bases between them. The CDR3 region has the DNA TGTGCCAGCAGTTACTATAGATACACCGGGGAGCTGTTTTTT. Protein product: CASSYYRYTGELFF.

In the case of this clonotype: This may be a read error, as it is one base from a much larger clone. The chain employs TRBV5-1 and TRBJ1-1; no reliable D call. Germline-derived CDR1 and CDR2 are SGHRS and YFSETQ. The CDR3 contains 14 residues. CDR3 amino acids: CASSSQGSNTEAFF. For the CDR3, the DNA is TGTGCCAGCAGCTCACAAGGATCAAACACTGAAGCTTTCTTT.

The genes are TRBV7-3 and TRBJ2-2; 9 nucleotides line up with TRBD1. The CDR3 length is 16 residues. Germline trimming cut 5 bases from V and 4 bases from J; bases unmatched to any gene: 8. Germline-derived CDR1 and CDR2 are SGHTA and FQGTGA. The CDR3 DNA sequence: TGTGCCAGCAGCCATTACAGGGGGCCTTCCACCGGGGAGCTGTTTTTT. It translates to CASSHYRGPSTGELFF.

This clonotype has more than one count but fewer than ten. The chain is built from TRBV13 and TRBJ2-2; tentative D call: TRBD2 (6 bases). CDR3 size: 18 residues. The germline CDR1 and CDR2 sequences are PRHDT and FYEKMQ (reference sequence). The V gene lost 3 bases and the J gene lost 2 bases, with 19 bases spanning the gap. CDR3 nucleotides: TGTGCCAGCAGCTTCGGGAGTTATGGACTGCTAAACACCGGGGAGCTGTTTTTT. Translating it yields CASSFGSYGLLNTGELFF. Drawing the rest from reference TRBV13 and TRBJ2-2, the complete variable domain is AAGVIQSPRHLIKEKRETATLKCYPIPRHDTVYWYQQGPGQDPQFLISFYEKMQSDKGSIPDRFSAQQFSDYHSELNMSSLELGDSALYFCASSFGSYGLLNTGELFFGEGSRLTVL.

This clonotype was counted between two and nine times. The rearrangement links TRBV5-1 to TRBJ2-2; TRBD1 aligns across 9 bases. The junction had 8 bases not matched to a gene; V was cut back by 4 bases and J by 4 bases. This CDR3 is built from 16 residues. Germline values: CDR1 SGHRS, CDR2 YFSETQ. In DNA form, the CDR3 reads TGCGCCAGCAGCAGAAACAGGGGGCTGGGCACCGGGGAGCTGTTTTTT. The encoded protein is CASSRNRGLGTGELFF.

This clonotype came up a few times. Just one base apart from a much larger clone, this may be a read error. CDR3 sequence: CATSGLWNEGNQPKHF. The CDR3 nucleotides read TGTGCCACCAGCGGCCTATGGAATGAGGGCAATCAGCCCAAGCATTTT. The gene calls are TRBV15 and TRBJ1-5; D is unclear. CDR3 length: 16 residues. CDR1 is LNHNV and CDR2 is YYDKDF in the germline V gene (reference sequence).

Ten or more counts support this clonotype. The chain has TRBV10-3 and TRBJ1-6, with D unresolved. V was clipped by 5 bases and J by 7 bases, with 9 bases between them. CDR3 length: 13 residues. The V gene's germline CDR1 is ENHRY and CDR2 SYGVKD. The CDR3 coding sequence is TGTGCCATCAGTCCAAGGCTCAATTCACCCCTCCACTTT. It encodes CAISPRLNSPLHF.

The V gene is TRBV5-6, the J gene TRBJ2-3; D remains unclear. Germline CDR1 is SGHDT and CDR2 is YYEEEE. V lost 0 bases to trimming and J lost 0 bases, with 5 bases between them. CDR3 length: 14 amino acids. The CDR3 is CASSLGRSTDTQYF. As DNA, the CDR3 is TGTGCCAGCAGCTTGGGGCGCAGCACAGATACGCAGTATTTT.

This chain links TRBV11-3 with TRBJ2-5; D is uncertain. This CDR3 region has 13 residues. Trimming stripped 7 bases from V and 4 bases from J, with 13 bases between. CDR1 and CDR2 (germline): SGHNT, YENEEA. CDR3: CASTGGVRETQYF. The DNA for the CDR3 is TGTGCCAGCACCGGTGGGGTGAGAGAGACCCAGTACTTC.